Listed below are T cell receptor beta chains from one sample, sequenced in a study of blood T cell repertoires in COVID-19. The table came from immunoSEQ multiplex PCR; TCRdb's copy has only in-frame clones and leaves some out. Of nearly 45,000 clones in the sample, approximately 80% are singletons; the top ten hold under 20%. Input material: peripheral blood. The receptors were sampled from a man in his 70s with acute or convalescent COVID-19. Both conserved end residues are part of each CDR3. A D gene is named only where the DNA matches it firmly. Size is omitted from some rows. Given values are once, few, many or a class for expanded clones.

CASSQDGRGAASGNTIYF	TGCGCCAGCAGCCAAGATGGGAGGGGGGCGGCTTCTGGAAACACCATATATTTT	-	TRBV4-1	TRBJ1-3	-
CASQSGGAYEQYF	TGTGCCAGCCAAAGCGGGGGAGCCTACGAGCAGTACTTC	-	TRBV6-5	TRBJ2-7	TRBD2
CASSLVGGQYYGYTF	TGTGCCAGCAGCTTAGTAGGAGGACAGTACTATGGCTACACCTTC	-	TRBV7-9	TRBJ1-2	-
CASSQGLAGKDTQYF	TGTGCCAGCTCTCAGGGACTAGCGGGGAAGGATACGCAGTATTTT	-	TRBV18	TRBJ2-3	TRBD2
CASSQGDRGRDGYTF	TGTGCCAGCAGCCAAGGGGACAGGGGGCGCGATGGCTACACCTTC	-	TRBV4-2	TRBJ1-2	TRBD1
CASSSTTGGSTEAFF	TGTGCCAGCAGCTCCACGACAGGGGGCAGTACTGAAGCTTTCTTT	-	TRBV7-9	TRBJ1-1	TRBD1
CSATDGTEAFF	TGCAGTGCCACAGATGGGACTGAAGCTTTCTTT	-	TRBV20-1	TRBJ1-1	-
CSVHRAGTYGYTF	TGCAGCGTCCACCGGGCAGGGACATATGGCTACACCTTC	-	TRBV29-1	TRBJ1-2	-
CASSLLAENQETQYF	TGTGCCAGCAGTTTACTAGCGGAAAACCAAGAGACCCAGTACTTC	-	TRBV28	TRBJ2-5	TRBD2
CASREGQGAYEQFF	TGCGCCAGCAGAGAGGGACAGGGGGCCTATGAGCAGTTCTTC	-	TRBV10-1	TRBJ2-1	TRBD1
CASSLGLAGSSYNEQFF	TGTGCCAGCAGTTTAGGACTAGCGGGGAGCTCCTACAATGAGCAGTTCTTC	once	TRBV27	TRBJ2-1	TRBD2
CASSLTGTDYGYTF	TGTGCCAGCAGCTTAACCGGGACAGACTATGGCTACACCTTC	-	TRBV7-8	TRBJ1-2	TRBD1
CASSFSGGAETQYF	TGTGCCAGCAGCTTTAGCGGGGGGGCAGAGACCCAGTACTTC	-	TRBV11-2	TRBJ2-5	TRBD2
CASSQGKGQGLAEAFF	TGTGCCAGCAGCCAAGGTAAGGGACAGGGTTTGGCTGAAGCTTTCTTT	-	TRBV3-1/TRBV3-2	TRBJ1-1	TRBD1